This T cell receptor (beta chain) was profiled in a study of OX40 agonist ivuxolimab in advanced cancers. Turning to the study itself: A history of anti-PD-1, anti-PD-L1 or anti-CTLA-4 therapy was acceptable, and 30% to 45% had some.

Concerning this clone itself: Its antigen remains unknown.

The CDR3 has 17 residues. The junction had 13 bases not matched to a gene; V was cut back by 8 bases and J by 1 base. Germline V gene lookup returns CDR1 SQVTM and CDR2 ANQGSEA. Broader study findings: CD8+ T cells showed, on average, more clonal expansion than CD4+ cells. Circulating CD4+ and CD8+ T cells showed clonal expansion by week 6 at 0.1 to 3.0 mg/kg.

Sequencing was performed with immunoSEQ multiplex PCR; in TCRdb, only in-frame clones are kept and a portion is missing. Of around 92,000 clones listed, 94% were seen once; the top ten hold around 0.17%. This clonotype was obtained from an adult with an advanced solid tumor such as melanoma, head and neck, liver or kidney cancer. The sequencing used CD4+ or CD8+ T cells sorted from blood, collected in a trial of the OX40 agonist ivuxolimab. The chain joins TRBV29-1 to TRBJ2-1, with 11 bases fitting TRBD2. This chain's CDR3 is CSPRLAGRGWSYNEQFF. CDR3 bases: TGCAGCCCCCGACTAGCGGGACGGGGGTGGTCCTACAATGAGCAGTTCTTC.